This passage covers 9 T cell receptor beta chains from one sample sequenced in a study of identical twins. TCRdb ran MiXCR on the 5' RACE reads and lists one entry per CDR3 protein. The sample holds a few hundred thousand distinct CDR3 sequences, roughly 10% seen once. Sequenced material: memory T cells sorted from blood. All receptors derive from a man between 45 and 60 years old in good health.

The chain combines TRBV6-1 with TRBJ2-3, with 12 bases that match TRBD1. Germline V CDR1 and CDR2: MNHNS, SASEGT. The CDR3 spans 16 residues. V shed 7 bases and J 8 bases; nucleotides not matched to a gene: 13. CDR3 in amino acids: CASNDRDRGRGGTQYF. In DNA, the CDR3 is TGTGCCAGCAATGACCGGGACAGGGGGCGTGGAGGTACGCAGTATTTT.

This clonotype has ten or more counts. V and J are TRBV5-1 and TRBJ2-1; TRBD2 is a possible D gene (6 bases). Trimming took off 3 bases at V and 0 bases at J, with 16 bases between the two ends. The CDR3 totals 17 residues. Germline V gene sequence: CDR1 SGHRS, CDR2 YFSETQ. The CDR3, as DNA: TGCGCCAGCAGCTCGAGACAGCGGGCCAGCTCCTACAATGAGCAGTTCTTC. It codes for CASSSRQRASSYNEQFF. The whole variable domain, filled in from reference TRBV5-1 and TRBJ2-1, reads KAGVTQTPRYLIKTRGQQVTLSCSPISGHRSVSWYQQTPGQGLQFLFEYFSETQRNKGNFPGRFSGRQFSNSRSEMNVSTLELGDSALYLCASSSRQRASSYNEQFFGPGTRLTVL.

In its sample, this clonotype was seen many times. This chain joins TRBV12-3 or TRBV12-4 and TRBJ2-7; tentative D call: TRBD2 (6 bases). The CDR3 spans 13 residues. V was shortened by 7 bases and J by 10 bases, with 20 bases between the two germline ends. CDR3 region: CASTPTAGPFQYF. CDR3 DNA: TGTGCCAGCACCCCGACGGCGGGGCCGTTCCAGTACTTC.

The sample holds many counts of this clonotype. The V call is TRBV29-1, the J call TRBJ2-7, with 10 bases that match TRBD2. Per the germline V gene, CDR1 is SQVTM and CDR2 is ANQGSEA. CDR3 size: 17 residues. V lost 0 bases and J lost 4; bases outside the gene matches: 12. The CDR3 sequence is CSVEDRGSGGRLYEQYF. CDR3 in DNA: TGCAGCGTTGAAGATCGGGGTAGCGGGGGGAGACTTTACGAGCAGTACTTC.

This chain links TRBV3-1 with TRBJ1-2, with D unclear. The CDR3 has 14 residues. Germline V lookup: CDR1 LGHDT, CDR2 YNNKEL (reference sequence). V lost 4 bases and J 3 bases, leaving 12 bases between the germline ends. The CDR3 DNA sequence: TGTGCCAGCAGCCGTCCCGGGCCCGACTATGGCTACACCTTC. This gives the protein CASSRPGPDYGYTF.

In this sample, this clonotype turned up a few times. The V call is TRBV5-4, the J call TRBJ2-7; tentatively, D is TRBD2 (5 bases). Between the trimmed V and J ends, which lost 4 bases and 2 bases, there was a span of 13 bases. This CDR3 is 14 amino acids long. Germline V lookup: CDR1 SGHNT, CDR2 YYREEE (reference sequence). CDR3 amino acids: CASSPEAQTYEQYF. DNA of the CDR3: TGTGCCAGCAGCCCGGAGGCGCAGACCTACGAGCAGTACTTC.

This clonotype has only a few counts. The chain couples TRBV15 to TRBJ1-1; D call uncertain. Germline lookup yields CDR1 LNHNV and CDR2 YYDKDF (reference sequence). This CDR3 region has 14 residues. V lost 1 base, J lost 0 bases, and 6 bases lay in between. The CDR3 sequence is CATSRGNVNTEAFF. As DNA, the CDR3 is TGTGCCACCAGCAGAGGTAACGTGAACACTGAAGCTTTCTTT. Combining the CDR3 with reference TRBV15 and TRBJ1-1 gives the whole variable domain DAMVIQNPRYQVTQFGKPVTLSCSQTLNHNVMYWYQQKSSQAPKLLFHYYDKDFNNEADTPDNFQSRRPNTSFCFLDIRSPGLGDTAMYLCATSRGNVNTEAFFGQGTRLTVV.

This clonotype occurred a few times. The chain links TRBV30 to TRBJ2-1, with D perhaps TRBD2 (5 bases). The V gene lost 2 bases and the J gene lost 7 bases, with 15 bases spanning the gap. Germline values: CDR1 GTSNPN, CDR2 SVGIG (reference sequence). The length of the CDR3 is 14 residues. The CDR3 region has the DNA TGTGCCTGGAGTCAGTCGGGAAATCGGAATGAGCAGTTCTTC. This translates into CAWSQSGNRNEQFF.

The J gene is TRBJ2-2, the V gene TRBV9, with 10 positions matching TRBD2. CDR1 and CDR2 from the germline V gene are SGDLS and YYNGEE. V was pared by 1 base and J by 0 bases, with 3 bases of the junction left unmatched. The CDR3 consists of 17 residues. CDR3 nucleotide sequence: TGTGCCAGCAGCGTAAAGCGGGAGGGCGCGAACACCGGGGAGCTGTTTTTT. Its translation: CASSVKREGANTGELFF.